This T cell receptor beta chain was obtained from a study of T cell clonotyping in hematopoietic cell transplantation. Germline-derived CDR1 and CDR2 are MGHDK and SYGVNS. The CDR3 totals 14 residues. V shed 2 bases, J shed 5 bases, and the junction held 4 bases outside the gene matches. TCRdb's table, derived via immunoSEQ multiplex PCR, lists solely in-frame clones and lacks some. The sample includes some 9,300 clones, roughly 84% of them seen just once. This clone was observed a single time. Time point noted: recipient sample about 28 days before transplant, after cytoreduction. Material: peripheral blood mononuclear cells, obtained before stem cell transplant. The chain is built from TRBV25-1 and TRBJ2-5; TRBD1 agrees at 8 bases. The source of this sequence is a woman aged 45-60 years with chronic myeloid leukemia. Some clones in this sample may be carry-over from other donors' samples. This chain's CDR3 is CASSEPGGHETQYF. CDR3 nucleotide sequence: TGTGCCAGCAGTGAACCAGGGGGCCACGAGACCCAGTACTTC.